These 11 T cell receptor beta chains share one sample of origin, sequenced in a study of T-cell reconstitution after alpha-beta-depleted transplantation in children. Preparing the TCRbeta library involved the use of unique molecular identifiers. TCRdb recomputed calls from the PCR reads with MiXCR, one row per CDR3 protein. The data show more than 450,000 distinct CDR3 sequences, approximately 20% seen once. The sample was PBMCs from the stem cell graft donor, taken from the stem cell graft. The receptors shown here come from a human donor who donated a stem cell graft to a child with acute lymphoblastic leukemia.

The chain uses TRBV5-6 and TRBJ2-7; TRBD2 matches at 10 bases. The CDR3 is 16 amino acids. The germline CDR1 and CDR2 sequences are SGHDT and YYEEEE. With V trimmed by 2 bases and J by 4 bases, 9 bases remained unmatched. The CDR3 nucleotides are TGTGCCAGCAGCTTTGCTACTGGACTAGCGGTGTACGAGCAGTACTTC. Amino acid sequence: CASSFATGLAVYEQYF.

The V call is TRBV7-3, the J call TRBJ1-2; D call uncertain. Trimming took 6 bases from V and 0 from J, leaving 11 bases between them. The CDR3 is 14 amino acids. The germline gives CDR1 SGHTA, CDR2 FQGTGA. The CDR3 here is CASSPFGSNYGYTF. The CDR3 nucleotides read TGTGCCAGCAGTCCCTTTGGGTCTAACTATGGCTACACCTTC.

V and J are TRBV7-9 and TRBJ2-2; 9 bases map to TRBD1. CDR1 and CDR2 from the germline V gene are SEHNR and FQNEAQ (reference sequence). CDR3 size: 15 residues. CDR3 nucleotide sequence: TGTGCGGACACAGGGGGCACACATGACACCGGGGAGCTGTTTTTT. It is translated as CADTGGTHDTGELFF.

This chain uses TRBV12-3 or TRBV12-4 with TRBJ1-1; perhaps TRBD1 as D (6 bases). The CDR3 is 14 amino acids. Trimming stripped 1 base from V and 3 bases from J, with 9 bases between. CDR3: CASSLVYRDTEAFF. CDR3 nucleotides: TGTGCCAGCAGTTTAGTCTACAGGGACACTGAAGCTTTCTTT.

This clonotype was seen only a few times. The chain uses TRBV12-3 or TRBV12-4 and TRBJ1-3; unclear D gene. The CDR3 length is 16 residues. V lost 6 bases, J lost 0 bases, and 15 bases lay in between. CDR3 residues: CASSPREGSSGNTIYF. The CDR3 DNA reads TGTGCCAGCAGCCCTAGGGAGGGATCCTCTGGAAACACCATATATTTT.

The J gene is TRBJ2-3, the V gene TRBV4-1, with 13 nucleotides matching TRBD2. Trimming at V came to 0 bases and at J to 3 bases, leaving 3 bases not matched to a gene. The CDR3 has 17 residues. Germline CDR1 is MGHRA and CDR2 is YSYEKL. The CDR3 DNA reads TGCGCCAGCAGCCAAGAAAGACTAGCGGGAGGTACAGATACGCAGTATTTT. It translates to CASSQERLAGGTDTQYF.

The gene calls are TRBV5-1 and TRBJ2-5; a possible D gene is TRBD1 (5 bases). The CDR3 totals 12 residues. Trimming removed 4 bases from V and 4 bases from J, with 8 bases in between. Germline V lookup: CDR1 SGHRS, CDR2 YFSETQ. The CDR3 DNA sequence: TGCGCCAGCAGCCAGGGTTCAGAGACCCAGTACTTC. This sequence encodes CASSQGSETQYF.

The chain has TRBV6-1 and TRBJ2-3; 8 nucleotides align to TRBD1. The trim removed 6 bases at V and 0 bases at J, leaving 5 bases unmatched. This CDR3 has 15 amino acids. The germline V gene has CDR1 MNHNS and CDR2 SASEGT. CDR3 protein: CASRGDRFSTDTQYF. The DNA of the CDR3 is TGTGCCAGCAGGGGGGACAGGTTTAGCACAGATACGCAGTATTTT.

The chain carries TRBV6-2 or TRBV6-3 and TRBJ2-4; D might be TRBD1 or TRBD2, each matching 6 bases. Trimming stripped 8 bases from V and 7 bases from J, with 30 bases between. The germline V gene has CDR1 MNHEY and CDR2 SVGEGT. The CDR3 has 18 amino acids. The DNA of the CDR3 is TGTGCCAGCCTGACTAAGGGGGGACCCGGGACCGACTTCAACATTCAGTACTTC. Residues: CASLTKGGPGTDFNIQYF.

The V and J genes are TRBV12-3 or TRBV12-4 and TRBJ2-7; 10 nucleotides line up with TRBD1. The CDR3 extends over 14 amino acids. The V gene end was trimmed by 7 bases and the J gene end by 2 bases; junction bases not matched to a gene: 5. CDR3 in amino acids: CASKPGQGPYEQYF. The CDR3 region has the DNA TGTGCCAGCAAGCCGGGACAGGGGCCCTACGAGCAGTACTTC.

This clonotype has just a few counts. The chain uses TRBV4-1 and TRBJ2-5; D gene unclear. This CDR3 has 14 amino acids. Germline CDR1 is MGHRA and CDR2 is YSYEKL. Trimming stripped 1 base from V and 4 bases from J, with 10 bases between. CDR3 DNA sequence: TGCGCCAGCAGCCAAGCCATCTTAATAGAGACCCAGTACTTC. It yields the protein CASSQAILIETQYF.